The clone carrying this TCR beta chain has just one count. Germline CDR1 reads SGDLS; CDR2 reads YYNGEE. The CDR3 covers 13 residues. V was cut by 0 bases and J by 7 bases, with 10 bases left in between. The data derive from a study of cytomegalovirus exposure and HLA in healthy donors. Vbeta (60) and Jbeta (13) primers were used in the PCR. Sequencing used immunoSEQ multiplex PCR; TCRdb keeps in-frame clones, though not all of them. Here the sample spans approximately 240,000 clones, 77% being singletons. The receptor comes from a woman aged 60-75 years in good health and CMV-seropositive. The V call is TRBV9, the J call TRBJ1-1, with D perhaps matching TRBD1 (6 bases). Sample: PBMCs. The CDR3 sequence is CASSVDLGGEAFF. The DNA of the CDR3 is TGTGCCAGCAGCGTAGATTTAGGGGGTGAAGCTTTCTTT.